The present entry profiles one T cell receptor beta chain with its context. The data belong to a study of blood T cells in healthy people across ages. Sample-barcoded 5' priming and a J-beta primer mix drove a second PCR of roughly 6 to 12 cycles. TCRdb re-analysed the 5' RACE reads in MiXCR, keeping a single row per CDR3 protein. The data show about 580,000 distinct CDR3 sequences, with around 48% seen just once and around 23% held by the top ten. Looked up from germline, CDR1 is SGHRS and CDR2 is YFSETQ. With 2 bases removed from V and 6 bases from J, the gap between germline ends came to 11 bases. The CDR3 has 14 residues.

This receptor was obtained from a man older than 75 in good health. The source material was blood. V and J are TRBV5-1 and TRBJ2-2; no definite D call. In DNA form, the CDR3 reads TGCGCCAGCAGCTTCCAGGTAGTGGCCGGGGAGCTGTTTTTT. Its translation is CASSFQVVAGELFF.